Each of the 3 T cell receptor beta chains below was sequenced from the same sample in a study of identical twins. TCRdb independently ran MiXCR on the 5' RACE reads; one entry per CDR3 protein. Among 690,000 or so distinct CDR3 sequences listed, roughly 6.2% were seen once. The specimen sequenced was naive T cells sorted from blood. Receptors were obtained from a man aged 18-30 years in good health.

This clonotype was recorded at least ten times. The rearrangement joins TRBV20-1 to TRBJ2-2; D possibly corresponds to TRBD2 (7 bases). This CDR3 spans 15 amino acids. V lost 0 bases, J lost 2 bases, and 10 bases lay in between. Germline-derived CDR1 and CDR2 are DFQATT and SNEGSKA (reference sequence). The CDR3 sequence: CSAREWGGNTGELFF. Written as DNA, the CDR3 is TGCAGTGCTAGAGAGTGGGGGGGCAACACCGGGGAGCTGTTTTTT.

This clonotype has a count of ten or more. The chain recombines TRBV20-1 with TRBJ1-1; D might be TRBD1 (6 bases). The CDR3 extends over 16 amino acids. Trimming took 3 bases from V and 1 from J, leaving 18 bases between them. Germline CDR1 DFQATT, CDR2 SNEGSKA (reference sequence). CDR3 in amino acids: CSARSRDTGTNTEAFF. In nucleotides, the CDR3 is TGCAGTGCTAGGTCCCGGGACACAGGAACGAACACTGAAGCTTTCTTT.

This clonotype was counted many times. The CDR3 nucleotides read TGTGCCACCAGCAGGGGAAGTGGGGCCGGTAGCAATCAGCCCCAGCATTTT. Translation gives CATSRGSGAGSNQPQHF. The V call is TRBV15, the J call TRBJ1-5; D might be TRBD1 (5 bases). This CDR3 has 17 amino acids. CDR1 and CDR2 (germline): LNHNV, YYDKDF (reference sequence). Trimming left V 3 bases short and J 0 bases short, with 15 bases between.